This T cell receptor (beta chain) appears in the sequencing data of a study of blood T cell repertoires in COVID-19. This CDR3 spans 15 amino acids. The germline V gene has CDR1 KGHSH and CDR2 LQKENI. V was shortened by 2 bases and J by 3 bases, with 12 bases between the two germline ends. Here immunoSEQ multiplex PCR was the method, and the copy in TCRdb shows in-frame clones only, minus some. The table lists about 200,000 clones, approximately 82% of them singletons. The rearrangement uses TRBV18 and TRBJ2-3; perhaps TRBD2 as D (5 bases). The sequence came from a human donor with acute or convalescent COVID-19. The donor label of this sample is uncertain. The source material was peripheral blood. As DNA, the CDR3 is TGTGCCAGCTCACCAACCCGGGGAATGACAGATACGCAGTATTTT. Translation: CASSPTRGMTDTQYF.